The 27 T cell receptor beta chains below were found in one sample sequenced in a study of blood T cell repertoires in COVID-19. The table came from immunoSEQ multiplex PCR; TCRdb's copy has only in-frame clones and leaves some out. The profile shows tens of thousands of clones, under 95% of them singletons. The sample consisted of peripheral blood. These receptors all stem from a human donor in a cohort sampled during active COVID-19.

This chain joins TRBV6-6 and TRBJ1-6; 7 bases are a match to TRBD1. The CDR3 contains 15 residues. Trimming at V came to 2 bases and at J to 11 bases, leaving 9 bases not matched to a gene. Germline-derived CDR1 and CDR2 are MNHNY and SVGAGI (reference sequence). The CDR3 loop reads CASSYRQGRITPLHF. The CDR3 nucleotides are TGTGCCAGCAGTTACAGACAGGGAAGGATCACACCCCTCCACTTT.

The J gene is TRBJ1-1, the V gene TRBV7-8; a weak D match, TRBD1 (5 bases). V was pared by 5 bases and J by 7 bases, with 11 bases between. This CDR3 contains 12 residues. Germline values: CDR1 SGHVS, CDR2 FQNEAQ. Here the CDR3 reads CASSPRTLEAFF. Written as DNA, the CDR3 is TGTGCCAGCAGCCCCAGGACACTTGAAGCTTTCTTT.

The rearrangement links TRBV11-2 to TRBJ2-3; 12 positions match TRBD2. Losses at the gene ends were 2 bases for V and 5 bases for J; bases not matched to a gene: 11. The germline V gene has CDR1 SGHAT and CDR2 FQNNGV. The CDR3 is 18 amino acids. The CDR3 reads CASSLTKGLAGLGDTQYF. The DNA for the CDR3 is TGTGCCAGCAGCTTAACCAAAGGACTAGCGGGATTAGGAGATACGCAGTATTTT.

This chain links TRBV18 with TRBJ1-4, with D unresolved. The CDR3 is made up of 16 amino acids. The germline V and J ends were trimmed by 3 bases and 4 bases, with 15 bases remaining between them. Per germline, CDR1 KGHSH and CDR2 LQKENI. CDR3 DNA: TGTGCCAGCTCACCGGTGGTAGCGGGAGTTAATGAAAAACTGTTTTTT. Translating it yields CASSPVVAGVNEKLFF.

The rearrangement joins TRBV6-5 to TRBJ2-2; 7 bases agree with TRBD1. CDR3 length: 14 amino acids. The V gene's germline CDR1 is MNHEY and CDR2 SVGAGI. J lost 6 bases, V lost 2 bases, and 3 bases had no gene match. CDR3 nucleotide sequence: TGTGCCAGCAGTTACCACAGGGGAGCCGGGGAGCTGTTTTTT. Translated: CASSYHRGAGELFF.

J is TRBJ2-4 and V is TRBV30; the match to TRBD2 covers 11 bases. J gave up 5 bases and V 7 bases, and 7 bases lay outside the gene matches. The V gene's germline CDR1 is GTSNPN and CDR2 SVGIG (reference sequence). The CDR3 length is 14 residues. CDR3 amino acids: CASNLAGGQNIQYF. CDR3 sequence (DNA): TGTGCCTCTAACCTAGCGGGGGGTCAAAACATTCAGTACTTC.

The V call is TRBV9, the J call TRBJ2-7; a weak D match, TRBD1 (6 bases). The CDR3 runs 14 residues. V lost 2 bases to trimming and J lost 3 bases, with 12 bases between them. The germline gives CDR1 SGDLS, CDR2 YYNGEE. The CDR3 loop reads CASSVSGQSYEQYF. CDR3 bases: TGTGCCAGCAGCGTGTCCGGACAGAGCTACGAGCAGTACTTC.

The chain has TRBV30 and TRBJ1-1, with a weak D call TRBD1 (5 bases). Germline-derived CDR1 and CDR2 are GTSNPN and SVGIG (reference sequence). This CDR3 region has 11 residues. Between the trimmed V and J ends, which lost 3 bases and 4 bases, there was a span of 6 bases. CDR3 protein: CAWRRGTEAFF. CDR3 coding DNA: TGTGCCTGGAGAAGGGGCACTGAAGCTTTCTTT.

V is TRBV19 and J is TRBJ1-2; 9 nucleotides agree with TRBD1. V shed 9 bases and J 5 bases; nucleotides not matched to a gene: 16. This CDR3 comprises 16 residues. CDR1 LNHDA and CDR2 SQIVND come from the germline V gene (reference sequence). CDR3 protein: CASAQENPGQGYGYTF. The CDR3 DNA is TGTGCCAGCGCTCAGGAAAACCCGGGACAGGGATATGGCTACACCTTC.

The chain uses TRBV19 and TRBJ1-6; 7 nucleotides line up with TRBD1. The CDR3 is 15 amino acids. Trimming cost V 5 bases and J 7 bases; bases outside gene matches: 8. Germline CDR1 LNHDA, CDR2 SQIVND (reference sequence). This CDR3 reads CASSLWDSRNSPLHF. In nucleotides, the CDR3 is TGTGCCAGTAGTCTCTGGGACAGCAGAAATTCACCCCTCCACTTT.

V is TRBV3-1 (or the pseudogene TRBV3-2) and J is TRBJ2-5; 7 positions match TRBD1. The CDR3 has 16 amino acids. Germline CDR1 is LGHDT and CDR2 is YNNKEL (reference sequence). V lost 6 bases and J lost 3; bases outside the gene matches: 13. The chain's CDR3 is CASSPTGPDREETQYF. As DNA, the CDR3 is TGTGCCAGCAGTCCGACAGGGCCCGACCGGGAAGAGACCCAGTACTTC.

V usage is TRBV27 and J usage is TRBJ2-3; 7 positions match TRBD2. Germline V gene sequence: CDR1 MNHEY, CDR2 SMNVEV (reference sequence). The CDR3 sequence is 17 residues long. J lost 0 bases, V lost 5 bases, and 11 bases had no gene match. The CDR3 nucleotides read TGTGCCAGCAGTCCACCCCCGGGGGGTACTAGCACAGATACGCAGTATTTT. Amino acids: CASSPPPGGTSTDTQYF.

The chain couples TRBV7-8 to TRBJ2-6, with 7 bases identical to TRBD1. J gave up 0 bases and V 5 bases, and 7 bases lay outside the gene matches. This CDR3 is 17 amino acids long. The V gene's germline CDR1 is SGHVS and CDR2 FQNEAQ. Written as DNA, the CDR3 is TGTGCCAGCAGCCCGGGACAGACTTTCTCTGGGGCCAACGTCCTGACTTTC. Translated, it gives CASSPGQTFSGANVLTF.

The CDR3 is CASSPSTGWAEQFF. As DNA, the CDR3 is TGCGCCAGCAGCCCTTCGACAGGGTGGGCTGAGCAGTTCTTC. This sequence joins TRBV5-1 and TRBJ2-1, with 7 positions matching TRBD1. This CDR3 is built from 14 residues. Looked up from germline, CDR1 is SGHRS and CDR2 is YFSETQ. V lost 4 bases and J lost 9; bases outside the gene matches: 10.

The CDR3 is CASSPRAGTYEQYF. The DNA for the CDR3 is TGTGCCAGCAGCCCCCGCGCGGGTACTTACGAGCAGTACTTC. The chain is built from TRBV9 and TRBJ2-7, with a tentative D call TRBD2 (5 bases). Trimming removed 4 bases at V and 4 bases at J, with 15 bases between. Germline lookup yields CDR1 SGDLS and CDR2 YYNGEE. This CDR3 spans 14 amino acids.

This chain joins TRBV6-5 and TRBJ2-6; D might be TRBD1 (5 bases). Germline V gene lookup returns CDR1 MNHEY and CDR2 SVGAGI. CDR3 size: 15 residues. The V end was cut by 2 bases, the J end by 2 bases, with 7 bases between. The CDR3 DNA reads as TGTGCCAGCAGTTACCAGGGCCCTGGGGCCAACGTCCTGACTTTC. This encodes CASSYQGPGANVLTF.

This chain links TRBV7-9 with TRBJ2-7, with TRBD2 identical over 12 bases. The CDR3 runs 18 residues. Germline assignment: CDR1 SEHNR and CDR2 FQNEAQ (reference sequence). With 6 bases clipped from V and 6 bases from J, the junction kept 18 bases outside the gene matches. CDR3 protein: CASSYRLAGAPYPFEQYF. CDR3 in DNA: TGTGCCAGCAGTTATAGACTAGCGGGGGCTCCTTACCCCTTCGAGCAGTACTTC.

V is TRBV11-2 and J is TRBJ1-2; 8 bases are shared with TRBD1. This CDR3 is built from 15 residues. Germline V lookup: CDR1 SGHAT, CDR2 FQNNGV. V lost 4 bases to trimming and J lost 3 bases; unmatched junction nucleotides: 7. For the CDR3, the DNA is TGTGCCAGCAGCTGGACGGGACAGGCGCACTATGGCTACACCTTC. It translates to CASSWTGQAHYGYTF.

The chain links TRBV18 to TRBJ2-7; perhaps TRBD2 as D (5 bases). This CDR3 is built from 17 residues. With 1 base removed from V and 3 bases from J, the gap between germline ends came to 19 bases. In germline, CDR1 is KGHSH, CDR2 LQKENI. CDR3 bases: TGTGCCAGCTCACCACGCGAGAGTAGAGGGCTCGACTACGAGCAGTACTTC. This sequence encodes CASSPRESRGLDYEQYF. The full variable domain, its missing parts supplied by reference TRBV18 and TRBJ2-7, is NAGVMQNPRHLVRRRGQEARLRCSPMKGHSHVYWYRQLPEEGLKFMVYLQKENIIDESGMPKERFSAEFPKEGPSILRIQQVVRGDSAAYFCASSPRESRGLDYEQYFGPGTRLTVT.

This clone was counted only a few times. The chain links TRBV10-3 to TRBJ2-7; D is perhaps TRBD2 (5 bases). V lost 3 bases to trimming and J lost 6 bases, with 15 bases between them. The germline V gene has CDR1 ENHRY and CDR2 SYGVKD. This CDR3 is built from 14 residues. For the CDR3, the DNA is TGTGCCATCAGTGAAACGACTACCCCGAGCGAGCAGTACTTC. Residues: CAISETTTPSEQYF.

The chain combines TRBV13 with TRBJ2-7, with a possible D match to TRBD2 (6 bases). In germline, CDR1 is PRHDT, CDR2 FYEKMQ (reference sequence). Deletions cut 4 bases from V and 3 bases from J, with 16 bases between. CDR3 size: 15 residues. The CDR3 sequence: CASSSRDGGYYEQYF. CDR3 nucleotides: TGTGCCAGCAGCTCCCGGGACGGGGGATACTACGAGCAGTACTTC.

The chain links TRBV27 to TRBJ1-1; weak D call: TRBD1 (5 bases). The V end lost 6 bases, the J end lost 4 bases, and 6 bases lay between the germline ends. This CDR3 is built from 11 residues. CDR1 is MNHEY, CDR2 SMNVEV, per germline (reference sequence). The CDR3 DNA sequence: TGTGCCAGCAGCGGGGGCACTGAAGCTTTCTTT. It codes for CASSGGTEAFF.

V usage is TRBV6-5 and J usage is TRBJ2-7; maybe TRBD2 (6 bases). The germline V and J ends were trimmed by 4 bases and 0 bases, with 13 bases remaining between them. Germline loops: CDR1 MNHEY, CDR2 SVGAGI. The CDR3 spans 15 residues. The CDR3 spells CASSSGGTASYEQYF. The CDR3 coding sequence is TGTGCCAGCAGTTCGGGCGGGACCGCCTCCTACGAGCAGTACTTC.

Here the CDR3 reads CASSWTANGYTF. CDR3 sequence (DNA): TGTGCCAGCAGCTGGACAGCTAATGGCTACACCTTC. V is TRBV28 and J is TRBJ1-2; a possible D gene is TRBD1 (6 bases). Trimming pared 6 bases from V and 6 bases from J, leaving 11 bases between. Germline V gene sequence: CDR1 MDHEN, CDR2 SYDVKM. This CDR3 contains 12 residues.

In DNA, the CDR3 is TGCGCCAGCAGCTTGGTACAGGGCCCCAACTATGGCTACACCTTC. Protein: CASSLVQGPNYGYTF. The chain links TRBV5-1 to TRBJ1-2, with D possibly being TRBD1 (6 bases). The CDR3 has 15 residues. V shed 0 bases and J shed 2 bases, with 11 bases lying between them. The V gene's germline CDR1 is SGHRS and CDR2 YFSETQ.

This clone was seen only a few times. This rearrangement joins TRBV19 to TRBJ2-7; D remains ambiguous. V was trimmed by 2 bases and J by 2 bases, leaving 7 bases between them. Germline V gene data show CDR1 as LNHDA and CDR2 as SQIVND (reference sequence). The CDR3 has 13 amino acids. CDR3 region: CASSITVAYEQYF. CDR3 DNA: TGTGCCAGTAGTATAACGGTAGCCTACGAGCAGTACTTC.

The V and J genes are TRBV4-2 and TRBJ1-4; TRBD1 aligns across 8 bases. This CDR3 has 16 amino acids. The V gene's germline CDR1 is LGHNA and CDR2 YNFKEQ. The trim removed 0 bases at V and 0 bases at J, leaving 0 bases unmatched. The CDR3 spells CASSQEQGATNEKLFF. The CDR3 bases are TGTGCCAGCAGCCAAGAACAGGGGGCAACTAATGAAAAACTGTTTTTT.